The 10 T cell receptor beta chains presented below share a single source sample, sequenced in a study of T cell responses to AZD1222 COVID-19 vaccine. Assay used: immunoSEQ multiplex PCR; TCRdb lists only in-frame clones, some missing. The sample has 65,000 to 70,000 clones; roughly four fifths are singletons. The specimen comprised peripheral blood, sampled on day 0 of AZD1222 vaccination. Every receptor here comes from an adult in good health.

This clone was detected only a few times. This chain connects TRBV19 to TRBJ1-1; D might be TRBD1 (5 bases). The V and J ends lost 5 bases and 6 bases respectively, with 13 bases between them. Per the germline V gene, CDR1 is LNHDA and CDR2 is SQIVND (reference sequence). The CDR3 covers 13 residues. CDR3 in DNA: TGTGCCAGTAGTGTCGGGACGGCGGCTGAAGCTTTCTTT. This gives the protein CASSVGTAAEAFF.

This clone was recorded a few times. V gene TRBV5-1 combines with J gene TRBJ1-2; D gene uncertain. Germline V gene lookup returns CDR1 SGHRS and CDR2 YFSETQ. The CDR3 is 15 amino acids. Trimming shortened V by 5 bases and J by 1 base, and 15 bases separated the two germline ends. CDR3 nucleotide sequence: TGCGCCAGCAGGGGAAGGGTGACGCTTAACTATGGCTACACCTTC. It yields the protein CASRGRVTLNYGYTF.

The V call is TRBV7-8, the J call TRBJ1-2, with D tentatively TRBD1 (5 bases). The length of the CDR3 is 15 residues. Trimming shortened V by 5 bases and J by 0 bases, and 13 bases separated the two germline ends. The germline gives CDR1 SGHVS, CDR2 FQNEAQ. CDR3 nucleotide sequence: TGTGCCAGCAGCCTAGGGGCGGGATCTAACTATGGCTACACCTTC. Translating gives CASSLGAGSNYGYTF.

The chain joins TRBV9 to TRBJ1-3; D is uncertain. The V end lost 0 bases, the J end lost 3 bases, and 4 bases lay between the germline ends. CDR1 SGDLS and CDR2 YYNGEE come from the germline V gene. This CDR3 comprises 13 residues. The CDR3 loop reads CASSVEGGNTIYF. The CDR3 DNA is TGTGCCAGCAGCGTAGAGGGTGGAAACACCATATATTTT.

The chain recombines TRBV6-5 with TRBJ1-1, with D perhaps matching TRBD1 (5 bases). CDR1 is MNHEY, CDR2 SVGAGI, per germline. This CDR3 contains 13 residues. V lost 6 bases to trimming and J lost 8 bases, with 16 bases between them. The CDR3 DNA follows: TGTGCCAGCAGAATCAGGGAGGGCCTAGAAGCTTTCTTT. Protein product: CASRIREGLEAFF.

This chain uses TRBV4-2 with TRBJ2-2, with D possibly TRBD1 on 5 matching bases. V was clipped by 0 bases and J by 2 bases, with 13 bases between them. The CDR3 loop spans 17 amino acids. From germline, CDR1 is LGHNA and CDR2 YNFKEQ. This CDR3 is CASSQDWGQFNTGELFF. The CDR3 bases are TGTGCCAGCAGCCAAGATTGGGGCCAGTTCAACACCGGGGAGCTGTTTTTT.

The rearrangement links TRBV28 to TRBJ1-3; no reliable D call. With 5 bases removed from V and 0 bases from J, the gap between germline ends came to 17 bases. CDR3 length: 17 amino acids. Germline V gene sequence: CDR1 MDHEN, CDR2 SYDVKM. The CDR3 coding sequence is TGTGCCAGCAGTGGAGTCAGGAGAGCGGGCTCTGGAAACACCATATATTTT. It translates to CASSGVRRAGSGNTIYF. Variable domain in full (rest from reference TRBV28 and TRBJ1-3): DVKVTQSSRYLVKRTGEKVFLECVQDMDHENMFWYRQDPGLGLRLIYFSYDVKMKEKGDIPEGYSVSREKKERFSLILESASTNQTSMYLCASSGVRRAGSGNTIYFGEGSWLTVV.

The V call is TRBV7-9, the J call TRBJ2-1; D is unclear. Per germline, CDR1 SEHNR and CDR2 FQNEAQ (reference sequence). The CDR3 contains 17 residues. Deletions cut 1 base from V and 0 bases from J, with 13 bases between. CDR3 nucleotide sequence: TGTGCCAGCAGCTTAGGGGTCGGAATTAGCTCCTACAATGAGCAGTTCTTC. This gives the protein CASSLGVGISSYNEQFF.

This clone was seen a single time. The chain joins TRBV5-4 to TRBJ1-1; possible D gene TRBD1, 6 bases. The CDR3 runs 15 residues. The germline V gene has CDR1 SGHNT and CDR2 YYREEE (reference sequence). Trimming stripped 4 bases from V and 2 bases from J, with 15 bases between. This CDR3 is CASSPLPGANTEAFF. DNA for the CDR3: TGTGCCAGCAGCCCCCTACCAGGGGCTAACACTGAAGCTTTCTTT.

Concerning this clone: Compared with germline, one end of the junction differs, possibly owing to a read error. V and J are TRBV6-5 and TRBJ2-2, with 11 bases fitting TRBD1. The CDR3 contains 16 residues. Germline CDR1 and CDR2: MNHEY and SVGAGI. The CDR3 loop reads CASRYGGQGDPGELFF. CDR3 nucleotide sequence: TGTGCCAGCCGTTATGGGGGACAGGGGGATCCCGGGGAGCTGTTTTTT.